This T cell receptor beta chain came from a study of read filtering for tumor transcriptome and immune sequencing. Study in general: Transcriptome libraries were built from DNase-treated RNA. Overall study results and limits: Compared with RNA-seq, IR-seq gave much higher clonotype depth and reliability. The CD138-negative fraction was mixed bone marrow immune cells, not pure T cells.

Sampling of bone marrow took place during active disease in every patient. Germline values: CDR1 SQVTM, CDR2 ANQGSEA. With 6 bases removed from V and 6 bases from J, the gap between germline ends came to 9 bases. The CDR3 covers 11 residues. This clonotype was observed at least ten times. Its matching antigen is unknown. This library used around 0.4 ug RNA and molecular barcoded adaptors spanning alpha/delta and beta/gamma chains. TCRdb reprocessed the reads via MiXCR and lists one record per CDR3 protein. The sample consists of about 63,000 distinct CDR3 sequences, 11% to 15% of them appearing once. Sequencing used a population of CD138-negative cells sorted from bone marrow. The V gene is TRBV29-1, the J gene TRBJ2-1; D remains unclear. This clonotype was sampled from a donor at least 40 years old with multiple myeloma. The CDR3 DNA follows: TGCAGCGTCTCTCATAGCAATGAGCAGTTCTTC. It encodes CSVSHSNEQFF.